One and the same sample provided the 2 T cell receptor beta chains below, sequenced in a study of molecular identifiers for immune sequencing clone quantification. TCRdb processed the PCR reads anew with MiXCR; each CDR3 protein has one entry. This table has more than 450,000 distinct CDR3 sequences, roughly 23% appearing once. Sequenced sample: naive CD8+ T cells from blood, with Jurkat cell RNA spiked in. The subset denotes: FACS-sorted CD8+CD4-CCR7+CD45RA+ naive T cells. The receptor set was obtained from a human donor in good health. Some libraries in this study had Jurkat cell RNA spiked in.

The chain combines TRBV30 with TRBJ2-3; no reliable D call. Germline V gene data show CDR1 as GTSNPN and CDR2 as SVGIG (reference sequence). This CDR3 is built from 15 residues. The V end lost 0 bases, the J end lost 4 bases, and 14 bases lay between the germline ends. The CDR3 DNA reads as TGTGCCTGGAGTGTATCGGCTAGTATGGCAGATACGCAGTATTTT. It yields the protein CAWSVSASMADTQYF.

V and J are TRBV5-1 and TRBJ2-7; D may be TRBD1 (5 bases). Trimming took 7 bases from V and 0 from J, leaving 17 bases between them. CDR3 length equals 15 residues. Germline-derived CDR1 and CDR2 are SGHRS and YFSETQ. The CDR3: CASGPGRTGSYEQYF. The CDR3 DNA follows: TGCGCCAGCGGGCCCGGGCGCACAGGCTCCTACGAGCAGTACTTC.